This TCR beta chain was identified during a study of blood T cell repertoires in COVID-19 (dated by TCRdb to 2020 to 2021). The study in broad terms: The collaborator samples originated in the United States, Italy and Spain and spanned the acute and convalescent phases of COVID-19. The material from the prospective study consisted of cDNA or gDNA derived from T cells, B-cell-depleted T cells, or PBMCs. The dataset comprised deeply sampled blood TCRbeta repertoires from subjects exposed to, actively infected with, or recovered from COVID-19. The repertoires were made available in a free public database intended to serve as a resource for research on the immune response to SARS-CoV-2. Samples came from the ongoing ImmuneRACE study (first 160 participants) plus 1,254 subjects from 6 global collaborators. A de-identified subject ID, COVID-19 status, age in years and sex were almost always included in the sample metadata. Where available, HLA class I and class II types were obtained from metadata supplied by the sample provider rather than from assay-based typing. The paper as a whole reports these results and caveats: How much clinical and demographic metadata was included differed by source and by participant, and the metadata was provided uncurated.

TCRbeta CDR3 regions were amplified from genomic DNA by means of the immunoSEQ Assay, a bias-controlled multiplex PCR. The authors' analysis ran thus. Nucleated cell counts per sample were estimated from amplification of reference gene primers within the assay. Sequence reads were collapsed and filtered to measure the absolute abundance of every unique TCRbeta CDR3 rearrangement. For each sample, productive Simpson clonality was calculated by taking the square root of Simpson's diversity index across productive rearrangements. Sourced from immuneACCESS, this table was stored by TCRdb with only in-frame sequences that have V and J called. A share of the clones is absent; for the studies checked, an unresolved V gene accounts for under half, and the remainder has no known explanation. D and trimming come from the DNA, and the V and J calls and clone size come from that table. The sample contains 110,000 or so clones, around nine tenths of them found a single time. Under 9% of the sample rests with the top ten.

Notes on this clone: No cognate antigen has been identified for it. No much larger clone exists at a distance of one base, and base qualities are not known.

A second Seattle source provided samples from volunteer blood donors who had recovered from COVID-19. The collaborating institutions used their own protocols to collect whole blood in K2EDTA tubes. For TCRbeta analysis, collaborators shipped samples as frozen whole blood, isolated PBMCs, or DNA extracted from either of those sample types. V is cut back by 4 bases and J by 7 bases, with 8 bases in the junction unmatched. The CDR3, from cysteine to phenylalanine, totals 15 residues. Only CDR3 DNA is held: 45 bases, read in frame from base 1. For CDR1 and CDR2, the germline V gene lists MDHEN and SYDVKM.

This clonotype was sampled from a woman aged 70-85 years who had recovered from COVID-19. The rearrangement joined TRBV28 to TRBJ1-2; TRBD1 aligns with 11 central bases. What was sequenced was peripheral blood. The DNA is as follows: TGTGCCAGCAGTTCCTGGACAGGGGGCTATTTTGGCTACACCTTC. Its protein is CASSSWTGGYFGYTF.